The clone carrying this T cell receptor beta chain was observed a handful of times. Antigen: not known. Germline V gives CDR1 SGHRS, CDR2 YFSETQ. There are 16 residues in the CDR3. V shed 1 base and J shed 2 bases, with 13 bases lying between them. These data are taken from a study of T cell repertoires in cytomegalovirus infection. The overall study: CMV infection plus the matching HLA type was flagged by public TCR beta signatures. Regarding the study as a whole: HLA-C-restricted CMV-specific TCR beta clonotypes prevailed in the ex vivo response. Cumulative public TCR beta family frequency identified CMV carriers with the relevant HLA.

From the reads, TCRdb called clonotypes with MiXCR, one entry per CDR3 protein. The data show 600,000 to 800,000 distinct CDR3 sequences, more than 20% seen once. The TCR originated in a human donor in good health (CMV status not recorded). Some clones in this sample may be carry-over from other donors' samples. V and J are TRBV5-1 and TRBJ2-1; possibly TRBD1 for D (7 bases). Sequencing was carried out using CD8+ T cells from PBMCs. The CDR3 DNA is TGCGCCAGCAGCTTGCTAGCGACAGGGCCCTACAATGAGCAGTTCTTC. Protein product: CASSLLATGPYNEQFF.